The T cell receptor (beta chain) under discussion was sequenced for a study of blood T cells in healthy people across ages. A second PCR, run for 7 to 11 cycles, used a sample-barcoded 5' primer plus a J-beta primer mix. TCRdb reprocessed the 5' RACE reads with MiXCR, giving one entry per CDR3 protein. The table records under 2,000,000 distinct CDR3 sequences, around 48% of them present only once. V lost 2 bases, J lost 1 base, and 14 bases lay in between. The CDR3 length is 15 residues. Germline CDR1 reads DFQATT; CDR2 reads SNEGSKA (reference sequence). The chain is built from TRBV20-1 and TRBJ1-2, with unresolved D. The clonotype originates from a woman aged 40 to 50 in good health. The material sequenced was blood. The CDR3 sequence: CSARKGSRNNYGYTF. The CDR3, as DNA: TGCAGTGCTAGAAAGGGTTCCCGAAATAACTATGGCTACACCTTC.